These 9 T cell receptor beta chains came from one sample sequenced in a study of technical replicates of blood from a handful of donors. Only in-frame clones appear in the TCRdb table, and some are missing; sequencing was by immunoSEQ multiplex PCR. The sample has 75,000 to 100,000 clones, 95% seen once. Source material: T cells isolated from PBMCs. These receptors originate from a human donor in good health.

The chain employs TRBV19 and TRBJ1-4; maybe TRBD1 (5 bases). Deletions cut 7 bases from V and 6 bases from J, with 18 bases between. Germline V gives CDR1 LNHDA, CDR2 SQIVND (reference sequence). The CDR3 covers 15 residues. For the CDR3, the DNA is TGTGCCAGTACACAGAGTCGGGGGGTGGATGAAAAACTGTTTTTT. It is translated as CASTQSRGVDEKLFF.

This rearrangement joins TRBV4-1 to TRBJ2-7; D may be TRBD1 (5 bases). Germline loops: CDR1 MGHRA, CDR2 YSYEKL. V gave up 2 bases and J gave up 3 bases, with 23 bases separating them. CDR3 size: 18 residues. The CDR3 DNA is TGCGCCAGCAGCCAAAAATCGAGCAGGGAAATGTCTCTCTACGAGCAGTACTTC. Its translation: CASSQKSSREMSLYEQYF.

J is TRBJ1-3 and V is TRBV6-1, with D unresolved. Germline-derived CDR1 and CDR2 are MNHNS and SASEGT. Trimming took off 2 bases at V and 1 base at J, with 6 bases between the two ends. The CDR3 length is 14 residues. Here the CDR3 DNA reads TGTGCCAGCAGTGAACAGGCTTCTGGAAACACCATATATTTT. This gives the protein CASSEQASGNTIYF.

The genes are TRBV7-9 and TRBJ1-5; D remains unclear. Germline CDR1 and CDR2: SEHNR and FQNEAQ (reference sequence). The CDR3 is made up of 15 amino acids. Deletions cut 2 bases from V and 5 bases from J, with 13 bases between. The CDR3 bases are TGTGCCAGCAGCTTAAAAGGTGGGCGGGATCAGCCCCAGCATTTT. As protein: CASSLKGGRDQPQHF.

V gene TRBV7-3 combines with J gene TRBJ2-3, with TRBD2 identical over 8 bases. The CDR3 is made up of 17 amino acids. V trimming: 4 bases; J trimming: 3 bases; junction bases outside the gene matches: 12. The germline V gene encodes CDR1 SGHTA and CDR2 FQGTGA. CDR3 DNA: TGTGCCAGCAGCTCTACGGGCGGCGGGGGGACAACAGATACGCAGTATTTT. This sequence encodes CASSSTGGGGTTDTQYF.

The chain has TRBV19 and TRBJ1-1; weak D call: TRBD1 (5 bases). Germline CDR1 reads LNHDA; CDR2 reads SQIVND (reference sequence). V gave up 6 bases and J gave up 5 bases, with 28 bases separating them. The CDR3 is 18 residues long. The CDR3 sequence: CASRLGGTSTGGKTEAFF. Written as DNA, the CDR3 is TGTGCCAGTAGGCTGGGGGGTACGTCTACGGGCGGAAAAACTGAAGCTTTCTTT. The variable domain in full, with the rest retrieved from reference TRBV19 and TRBJ1-1, is DGGITQSPKYLFRKEGQNVTLSCEQNLNHDAMYWYRQDPGQGLRLIYYSQIVNDFQKGDIAEGYSVSREKKESFPLTVTSAQKNPTAFYLCASRLGGTSTGGKTEAFFGQGTRLTVV.

This chain connects TRBV6-5 to TRBJ2-7, with D possibly TRBD1 on 6 matching bases. Germline CDR1 MNHEY, CDR2 SVGAGI. V lost 6 bases to trimming and J lost 5 bases, with 11 bases between them. This CDR3 has 12 amino acids. CDR3 region: CASRRGYDEQYF. The CDR3 DNA reads TGTGCCAGCAGAAGGGGGTACGACGAGCAGTACTTC.

The genes are TRBV25-1 and TRBJ1-3; TRBD1 might be the D (6 bases). Germline V gene lookup returns CDR1 MGHDK and CDR2 SYGVNS. Trimming cost V 0 bases and J 4 bases, with 16 bases left between them. This CDR3 contains 17 residues. CDR3 loop: CASSEYPPGVTGNTIYF. The CDR3 DNA sequence: TGTGCCAGCAGTGAATATCCCCCAGGGGTGACAGGAAACACCATATATTTT.

The chain is built from TRBV9 and TRBJ2-7; the D gene is possibly TRBD2 (5 bases). CDR1 and CDR2 (germline): SGDLS, YYNGEE. This CDR3 region has 15 residues. The V and J ends lost 4 bases and 5 bases respectively, with 19 bases between them. CDR3: CASSPRTGSDDEQYF. DNA for the CDR3: TGTGCCAGCAGCCCCCGGACGGGGTCAGACGACGAGCAGTACTTC.